The next 24 T cell receptor beta chains were all read from a single sample in a study of identical twins. TCRdb reprocessed the 5' RACE reads via MiXCR and lists one record per CDR3 protein. Of 1.5 million to 2 million distinct CDR3 sequences listed, 32% are singletons. Input material: cord blood. The receptor set was obtained from a newborn girl in good health.

This sequence joins TRBV12-3 or TRBV12-4 and TRBJ2-1; maybe TRBD2 (7 bases). V gave up 7 bases and J gave up 7 bases, with 23 bases separating them. This CDR3 contains 16 residues. The CDR3 coding sequence is TGTGCCAGCACCCATTTAGGGGGGGAGAGGGGTAATGAGCAGTTCTTC. Translating gives CASTHLGGERGNEQFF.

The chain combines TRBV18 with TRBJ2-7; 7 positions match TRBD1. Germline V gives CDR1 KGHSH, CDR2 LQKENI. V was clipped by 5 bases and J by 3 bases; unmatched bases: 7. The CDR3 has 14 amino acids. The CDR3 is CASSARQGLYEQYF. CDR3 nucleotide sequence: TGTGCCAGCTCAGCTCGACAGGGTCTCTACGAGCAGTACTTC.

The V call is TRBV4-1, the J call TRBJ2-1; 9 bases align to TRBD2. The CDR3 totals 17 residues. Unmatched junction bases numbered 10, after V lost 1 base and J lost 6 bases. Per germline, CDR1 MGHRA and CDR2 YSYEKL. The CDR3 loop is CASSQVASGLAINEQFF. The DNA for the CDR3 is TGCGCCAGCAGCCAAGTGGCGTCGGGACTAGCTATCAATGAGCAGTTCTTC.

The rearrangement links TRBV11-2 to TRBJ1-2; 7 bases align to TRBD1. The CDR3 covers 14 residues. Germline CDR1 and CDR2: SGHAT and FQNNGV. J was trimmed by 8 bases and V by 1 base; bases with no gene match: 7. The CDR3, as DNA: TGTGCCAGCAGCTTAGGTAACAGGGGCGAAGGCTACACCTTC. Amino acid sequence: CASSLGNRGEGYTF. Full variable domain (rest looked up from reference TRBV11-2 and TRBJ1-2): EAGVAQSPRYKIIEKRQSVAFWCNPISGHATLYWYQQILGQGPKLLIQFQNNGVVDDSQLPKDRFSAERLKGVDSTLKIQPAKLEDSAVYLCASSLGNRGEGYTFGSGTRLTVV.

The sample holds a few counts of this clonotype. The chain is built from TRBV6-2 or TRBV6-3 and TRBJ2-7; tentatively, D is TRBD2 (5 bases). Deletions cut 4 bases from V and 4 bases from J, with 17 bases between. The CDR3 length is 15 residues. From germline, CDR1 is MNHEY and CDR2 SVGEGT. CDR3 in DNA: TGTGCCAGCAGTTCTATAGGAGGTCGCTTATACGAGCAGTACTTC. Its protein product is CASSSIGGRLYEQYF.

This clonotype showed up just a few times. V usage is TRBV5-1 and J usage is TRBJ2-1; 9 bases are shared with TRBD1. This CDR3 comprises 15 residues. V was pared by 4 bases and J by 4 bases, with 6 bases of the junction left unmatched. The V gene's germline CDR1 is SGHRS and CDR2 YFSETQ. The CDR3 DNA follows: TGCGCCAGCAGCGCCGGGGACAGGGTATACAATGAGCAGTTCTTC. The encoded protein is CASSAGDRVYNEQFF.

The sample holds a few counts of this clonotype. The J gene is TRBJ2-3, the V gene TRBV20-1; D is unclear. Between the trimmed V and J ends, which lost 5 bases and 2 bases, there was a span of 11 bases. Germline V lookup: CDR1 DFQATT, CDR2 SNEGSKA (reference sequence). The CDR3 length is 13 residues. CDR3 sequence reads: CSAYTASTDTQYF. CDR3 sequence (DNA): TGCAGTGCTTACACCGCATCCACAGATACGCAGTATTTT.

The rearrangement links TRBV7-8 to TRBJ2-3, with D tentatively TRBD2 (6 bases). V shed 3 bases and J shed 0 bases, with 19 bases lying between them. Germline CDR1 SGHVS, CDR2 FQNEAQ. The CDR3 contains 18 residues. The CDR3 bases are TGTGCCAGCAGCTTCCTGGCAGGGAGGTCATCTAGCACAGATACGCAGTATTTT. Translated, it gives CASSFLAGRSSSTDTQYF. Combining the CDR3 with reference TRBV7-8 and TRBJ2-3 gives the whole variable domain GAGVSQSPRYKVAKRGQDVALRCDPISGHVSLFWYQQALGQGPEFLTYFQNEAQLDKSGLPSDRFFAERPEGSVSTLKIQRTQQEDSAVYLCASSFLAGRSSSTDTQYFGPGTRLTVL.

The V call is TRBV25-1, the J call TRBJ1-1; 8 positions agree with TRBD1. The CDR3 contains 13 residues. CDR1 and CDR2 from the germline V gene are MGHDK and SYGVNS. V dropped 4 bases and J dropped 11; count of bases not matched to a gene: 9. Written as DNA, the CDR3 is TGTGCCAGCAGTGCCCGGACAGGGAAAAAGGCTTTCTTT. Its protein product is CASSARTGKKAFF.

This clonotype showed up just a few times. The chain employs TRBV10-3 and TRBJ2-2, with D tentatively TRBD2 (5 bases). There are 15 residues in the CDR3. The V gene lost 5 bases and the J gene lost 4 bases, with 14 bases spanning the gap. CDR1 and CDR2 (germline): ENHRY, SYGVKD. CDR3 loop: CAISSGLRFTGELFF. The CDR3 DNA reads as TGTGCCATCAGTAGCGGTCTACGATTCACCGGGGAGCTGTTTTTT.

The chain carries TRBV28 and TRBJ1-5, with D tentatively TRBD1 (6 bases). Germline loops: CDR1 MDHEN, CDR2 SYDVKM. CDR3 length: 15 amino acids. Trimming left V 3 bases short and J 4 bases short, with 13 bases between. The CDR3 bases are TGTGCCAGCAGTTTCGAGGGGGTTCCAAATCAGCCCCAGCATTTT. This translates into CASSFEGVPNQPQHF.

The chain couples TRBV12-3 or TRBV12-4 to TRBJ1-2; D is undetermined. V lost 3 bases and J 8 bases, leaving 13 bases between the germline ends. CDR3 length equals 13 residues. CDR3 protein: CASSFSPGEGYTF. The CDR3 DNA sequence: TGTGCCAGCAGTTTTTCCCCCGGAGAGGGCTACACCTTC.

The sample holds a few counts of this clonotype. This sequence joins TRBV12-3 or TRBV12-4 and TRBJ1-2, with a tentative D call TRBD1 (5 bases). This CDR3 is 13 amino acids long. V was trimmed by 6 bases and J by 2 bases, leaving 10 bases between them. The CDR3 loop reads CASRFRENYGYTF. CDR3 DNA sequence: TGTGCCAGCAGATTCAGGGAAAACTATGGCTACACCTTC.

This chain links TRBV10-3 with TRBJ2-1, with a tentative D call TRBD2 (5 bases). CDR1 ENHRY and CDR2 SYGVKD come from the germline V gene. Between the trimmed V and J ends, which lost 3 bases and 8 bases, there was a span of 29 bases. CDR3 length: 19 residues. The CDR3 region is CAISDFPLSGGLANDEQFF. In DNA form, the CDR3 reads TGTGCCATCAGTGATTTCCCCCTATCCGGCGGATTAGCGAACGATGAGCAGTTCTTC.

This clonotype showed up just a few times. The chain links TRBV7-9 to TRBJ2-7, with D perhaps being TRBD1 or TRBD2 (5 bases each). V shed 5 bases and J shed 5 bases, with 19 bases lying between them. Germline values: CDR1 SEHNR, CDR2 FQNEAQ (reference sequence). The CDR3 runs to 15 residues. CDR3 protein: CASSPIEADNDEQYF. Here the CDR3 DNA reads TGTGCCAGCAGCCCGATAGAAGCGGACAACGACGAGCAGTACTTC.

The V gene is TRBV30, the J gene TRBJ1-4; no clear D gene. Trimming took 1 base from V and 8 from J, leaving 11 bases between them. The CDR3 is 13 residues long. CDR1 and CDR2 from the germline V gene are GTSNPN and SVGIG (reference sequence). The DNA for the CDR3 is TGTGCCTGGAGTGGTCGGCGGAGCGAAAAACTGTTTTTT. As protein: CAWSGRRSEKLFF.

The chain combines TRBV7-2 with TRBJ1-1; D gene uncertain. The CDR3 loop spans 15 amino acids. V was clipped by 5 bases and J by 4 bases, with 17 bases between them. Germline V lookup: CDR1 SGHTA, CDR2 FQGNSA. The CDR3 region is CASSPLGNPITEAFF. The DNA for the CDR3 is TGTGCCAGCAGCCCCCTGGGGAACCCCATCACTGAAGCTTTCTTT.

This clonotype was counted ten times or more. CDR3 residues: CASSLRGLAGSYEQYF. The CDR3 nucleotides are TGTGCCAGCAGTCTCCGCGGACTAGCGGGAAGCTACGAGCAGTACTTC. This sequence joins TRBV28 and TRBJ2-7, with TRBD2 identical over 12 bases. Germline assignment: CDR1 MDHEN and CDR2 SYDVKM. The CDR3 runs 16 residues. V dropped 5 bases and J dropped 3; count of bases not matched to a gene: 8.

This clonotype was observed once. This chain links TRBV4-1 with TRBJ1-1, with TRBD1 as a possible D gene (6 bases). CDR3 length: 17 amino acids. Looked up from germline, CDR1 is MGHRA and CDR2 is YSYEKL. V was trimmed by 3 bases and J by 3 bases, leaving 20 bases between them. DNA for the CDR3: TGCGCCAGCAGCCATTGGGTTTTAATGGGGGCGGACACTGAAGCTTTCTTT. Protein: CASSHWVLMGADTEAFF.

The chain carries TRBV10-3 and TRBJ1-2; 8 positions agree with TRBD1. This CDR3 has 11 amino acids. Trimming removed 8 bases from V and 8 bases from J; junction bases left unmatched: 4. Germline CDR1 ENHRY, CDR2 SYGVKD. CDR3 protein: CAIGQGRGYTF. CDR3 DNA: TGTGCCATCGGACAGGGTCGCGGCTACACCTTC.

This clonotype was seen more than once but under ten times. The chain uses TRBV12-3 or TRBV12-4 and TRBJ2-3, with 8 bases identical to TRBD2. V shed 0 bases and J 10 bases; nucleotides not matched to a gene: 9. This CDR3 has 15 residues. The CDR3 region is CASSLATGGPASQYF. The DNA for the CDR3 is TGTGCCAGCAGTTTAGCCACGGGGGGGCCGGCCTCGCAGTATTTT.

The chain recombines TRBV2 with TRBJ2-5; TRBD2 matches 8 bases. The CDR3 is made up of 15 amino acids. From germline, CDR1 is SNHLY and CDR2 FYNNEI. Trimming took 8 bases from V and 11 from J; bases not matched to a gene: 19. As DNA, the CDR3 is TGTGCCAGCTCCTCACGGGGGGGCCTTTACAATGAGCAGTACTTC. This translates into CASSSRGGLYNEQYF. The full variable domain, with the rest looked up from reference TRBV2 and TRBJ2-5, is EPEVTQTPSHQVTQMGQEVILRCVPISNHLYFYWYRQILGQKVEFLVSFYNNEISEKSEIFDDQFSVERPDGSNFTLKIRSTKLEDSAMYFCASSSRGGLYNEQYFGPGTRLLVL.

This clonotype was recorded a few times. The J gene is TRBJ2-5, the V gene TRBV6-1; D tentatively fits TRBD1 or TRBD2 (5 bases each). The CDR3 spans 14 residues. Germline V gives CDR1 MNHNS, CDR2 SASEGT. With 3 bases removed from V and 5 bases from J, the gap between germline ends came to 13 bases. The CDR3 is CASSDGREIETQYF. CDR3 coding DNA: TGTGCCAGCAGTGATGGCAGGGAGATTGAGACCCAGTACTTC.

CDR3 nucleotides: TGTGCCAGCAGGCAGATCAGGGGGCTGGAGACCCAGTACTTC. Amino acid sequence: CASRQIRGLETQYF. This chain connects TRBV7-8 to TRBJ2-5; 8 bases align to TRBD1. Trimming at V came to 6 bases and at J to 5 bases, leaving 8 bases not matched to a gene. The V gene's germline CDR1 is SGHVS and CDR2 FQNEAQ. The length of the CDR3 is 14 residues. Together with reference TRBV7-8 and TRBJ2-5, the CDR3 gives the full variable domain: GAGVSQSPRYKVAKRGQDVALRCDPISGHVSLFWYQQALGQGPEFLTYFQNEAQLDKSGLPSDRFFAERPEGSVSTLKIQRTQQEDSAVYLCASRQIRGLETQYFGPGTRLLVL.